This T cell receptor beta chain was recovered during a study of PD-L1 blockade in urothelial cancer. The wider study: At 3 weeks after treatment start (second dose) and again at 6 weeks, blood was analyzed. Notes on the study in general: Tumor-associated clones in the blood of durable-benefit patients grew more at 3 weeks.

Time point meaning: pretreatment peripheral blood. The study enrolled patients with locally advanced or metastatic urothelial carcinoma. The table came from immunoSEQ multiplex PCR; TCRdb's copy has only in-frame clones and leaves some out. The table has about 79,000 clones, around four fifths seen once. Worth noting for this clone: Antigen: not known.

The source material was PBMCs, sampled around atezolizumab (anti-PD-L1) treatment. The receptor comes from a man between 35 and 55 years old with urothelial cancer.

CDR3 region: CASSSPSRGSMGEQYF. In nucleotides, the CDR3 is TGTGCCAGCAGTTCCCCCTCGCGCGGGAGTATGGGGGAGCAGTACTTC. The chain couples TRBV27 to TRBJ2-7; 7 bases agree with TRBD2. The CDR3 runs 16 residues. Per the germline V gene, CDR1 is MNHEY and CDR2 is SMNVEV (reference sequence). Losses at the gene ends were 4 bases for V and 7 bases for J; bases not matched to a gene: 16.